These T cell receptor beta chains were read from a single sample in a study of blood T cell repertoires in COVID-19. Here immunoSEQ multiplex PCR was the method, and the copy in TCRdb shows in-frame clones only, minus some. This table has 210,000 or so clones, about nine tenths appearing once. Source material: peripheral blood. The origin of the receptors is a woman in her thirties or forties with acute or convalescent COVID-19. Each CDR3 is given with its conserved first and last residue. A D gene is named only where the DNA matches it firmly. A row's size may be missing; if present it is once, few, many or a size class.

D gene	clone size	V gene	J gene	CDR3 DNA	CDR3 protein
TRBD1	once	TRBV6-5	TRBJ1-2	TGTGCCAGCAGTAGACCACAGGGGGCCAATGGCTACACCTTC	CASSRPQGANGYTF
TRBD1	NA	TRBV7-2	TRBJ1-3	TGTGCCAGCAGCTTAGACAGGGGCGCTGGAAACACCATATATTTT	CASSLDRGAGNTIYF
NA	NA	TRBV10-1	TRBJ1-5	TGCGCCAGCAGTGAAGGGACACCCAATCAGCCCCAGCATTTT	CASSEGTPNQPQHF
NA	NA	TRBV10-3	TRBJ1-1	TGTGCCATCACAGGGGCTAGGAACACTGAAGCTTTCTTT	CAITGARNTEAFF
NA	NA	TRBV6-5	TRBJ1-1	TGTGCCAGCAGTCCACGGGTAGACACTGAAGCTTTCTTT	CASSPRVDTEAFF
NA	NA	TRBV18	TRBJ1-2	TGTGCCAGCTCACCACGTATACAGGGTCTTTTCTATGGCTACACCTTC	CASSPRIQGLFYGYTF
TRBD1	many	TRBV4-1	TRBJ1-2	TGCGCCAGCAGCCGAGGGGACAGGGATGGCTACACCTTC	CASSRGDRDGYTF
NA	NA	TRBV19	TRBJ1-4	TGTGCCAGTAGTATCTTCACCCGGGAAAAACTGTTTTTT	CASSIFTREKLFF
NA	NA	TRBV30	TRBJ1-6	TGTGCCTGGAGCAGAGGGGGGGCGACTTCACCCCTCCACTTT	CAWSRGGATSPLHF
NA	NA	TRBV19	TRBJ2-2	TGTGCCAGTAGCCATCAGGCCGGGGAGCTGTTTTTT	CASSHQAGELFF
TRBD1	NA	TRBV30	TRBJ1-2	TGTGCCCGAGAATGGACAGGGGCCAACTATGGCTACACCTTC	CAREWTGANYGYTF
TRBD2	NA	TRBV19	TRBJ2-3	TGTGCCAGTAGACACGGGGGGGATACGCAGTATTTT	CASRHGGDTQYF
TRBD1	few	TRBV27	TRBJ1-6	TGTGCCAGCAGTTCCATAGGACAGGGGGATTCACCCCTCCACTTT	CASSSIGQGDSPLHF
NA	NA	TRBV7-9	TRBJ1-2	TGTGCCAGCAGTACACGACCGGAGGGCTACACCTTC	CASSTRPEGYTF
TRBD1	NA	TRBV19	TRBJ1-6	TGTGCCAGTAGTACCTGGACAGGTGCAGATTCACCCCTCCACTTT	CASSTWTGADSPLHF
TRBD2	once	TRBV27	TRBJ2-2	TGTGCCAGCAGTTTTAGTCCGGGTAGCGGGGCCCCCGGGGAGCTGTTTTTT	CASSFSPGSGAPGELFF
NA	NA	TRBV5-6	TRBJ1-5	TGTGCCAGCAGCTTTTCGGGAAGCAATCAGCCCCAGCATTTT	CASSFSGSNQPQHF
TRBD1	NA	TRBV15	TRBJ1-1	TGTGCCACCAGCTCGGTTAGGAGGACAGGGCGGAGGGCCAACACTGAAGCTTTCTTT	CATSSVRRTGRRANTEAFF
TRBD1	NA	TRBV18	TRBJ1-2	TGTGCCAGCTCCGGGGGACAGGCCGGGGCTAACTATGGCTACACCTTC	CASSGGQAGANYGYTF
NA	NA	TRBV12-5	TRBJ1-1	TGTGCTAGTGCCCAATCGCGTGCGGACACTGAAGCTTTCTTT	CASAQSRADTEAFF
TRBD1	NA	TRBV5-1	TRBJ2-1	TGCGCCAGCAGCTTGGTAGGGGGCGGTGAGCAGTTCTTC	CASSLVGGGEQFF
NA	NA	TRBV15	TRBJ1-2	TGTGCCACCAGCAGAGAACTCCGGGCAGGGGTAGGCTACACCTTC	CATSRELRAGVGYTF
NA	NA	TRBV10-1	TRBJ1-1	TGCGCCAGCAGGGACAGCAAGAACGCTGAAGCTTTCTTT	CASRDSKNAEAFF
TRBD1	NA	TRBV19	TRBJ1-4	TGTGCCAGCCACGACAGGGTTAGTGAAAAACTGTTTTTT	CASHDRVSEKLFF
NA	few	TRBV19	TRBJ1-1	TGTGCCAGTAGTATAGATGGGGGGGCCACTGAAGCTTTCTTT	CASSIDGGATEAFF
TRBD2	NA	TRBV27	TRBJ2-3	TGTGCCAGCAGTTTTTGGGGGGGAGATACGCAGTATTTT	CASSFWGGDTQYF
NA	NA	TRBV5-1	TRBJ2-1	TGCGCCAGCAGCTTGGCTGGCGGCTCATGGCGCAATGAGCAGTTCTTC	CASSLAGGSWRNEQFF
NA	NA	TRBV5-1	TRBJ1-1	TGCGCCAGCATAGGGGTCGGAGGGACTGAAGCTTTCTTT	CASIGVGGTEAFF
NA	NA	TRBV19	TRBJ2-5	TGTGCCAGTAGAAGGGGCGGGGTAGTCCAAGAGACCCAGTACTTC	CASRRGGVVQETQYF
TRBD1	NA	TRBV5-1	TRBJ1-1	TGCGCCAGCAGCTTCCGGGACAGGGCAGGTTTCTTGGACACTGAAGCTTTCTTT	CASSFRDRAGFLDTEAFF
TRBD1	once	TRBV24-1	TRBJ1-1	TGTGCCACCAGTGGAGGGACAGGGGGCCACACTGAAGCTTTCTTT	CATSGGTGGHTEAFF
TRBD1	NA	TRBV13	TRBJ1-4	TGTGCCAGCAGCTTGCAGGGGGTGGAAAAACTGTTTTTT	CASSLQGVEKLFF
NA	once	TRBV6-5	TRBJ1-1	TGTGCCAGCAGTCTCACAGACAGTTCAAACACTGAAGCTTTCTTT	CASSLTDSSNTEAFF
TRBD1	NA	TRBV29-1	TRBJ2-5	TGCAGCGTGCGGACAGGGGTCCGGGACCAAGAGACCCAGTACTTC	CSVRTGVRDQETQYF
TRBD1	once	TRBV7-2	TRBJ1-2	TGTGCCAGCAGCTTAGGTGTGACAGGGTTCGGCTACACCTTC	CASSLGVTGFGYTF
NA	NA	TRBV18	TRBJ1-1	TGTGCCAGCTCACCAGGTCCGAACTTGAACACTGAAGCTTTCTTT	CASSPGPNLNTEAFF
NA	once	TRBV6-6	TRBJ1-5	TGTGCCAGCAGTTACTCGACGGGGGGGATGGGTCAGCCCCAGCATTTT	CASSYSTGGMGQPQHF
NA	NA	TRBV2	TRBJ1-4	TGTGCCAGCATGAGAGAGAATAATGAAAAACTGTTTTTT	CASMRENNEKLFF
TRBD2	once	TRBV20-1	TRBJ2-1	TGCAGTGCTAGTTTTCGTGGGGGGGGCAATGAGCAGTTCTTC	CSASFRGGGNEQFF
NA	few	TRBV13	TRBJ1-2	TGTGCCAGCAGCCCCAGAGGCGACCTAATTGGCTACACCTTC	CASSPRGDLIGYTF
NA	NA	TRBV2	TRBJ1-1	TGTGCCAGCAGTAGTCAGGGTACGAACACTGAAGCTTTCTTT	CASSSQGTNTEAFF
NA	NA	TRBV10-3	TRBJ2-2	TGTGCCATCAGTACTGCGGGGATAAACACCGGGGAGCTGTTTTTT	CAISTAGINTGELFF
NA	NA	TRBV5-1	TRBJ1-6	TGCGCCAGCAGGCCCGGAACAGGGATTAATTCACCCCTCCACTTT	CASRPGTGINSPLHF
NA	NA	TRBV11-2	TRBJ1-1	TGTGCCAGCAGCTTACGGACAGAGGGAAACACTGAAGCTTTCTTT	CASSLRTEGNTEAFF
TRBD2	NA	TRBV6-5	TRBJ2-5	TGTGCCAGCAGAGGATCTTCCCCGGGAGGGAAGACCCAGTACTTC	CASRGSSPGGKTQYF
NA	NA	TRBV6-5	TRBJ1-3	TGTGCCAGCAGTTACTCGACACAGGATGGAAACACCATATATTTT	CASSYSTQDGNTIYF
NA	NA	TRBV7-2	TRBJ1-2	TGTGCCAGCAGCCCCTCGAGTGAGCATGGCTACACCTTC	CASSPSSEHGYTF
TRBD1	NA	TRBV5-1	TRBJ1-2	TGCGCCAGCAGCAGGACAGGGCCTCAGGGTGGTGGCTACACCTTC	CASSRTGPQGGGYTF
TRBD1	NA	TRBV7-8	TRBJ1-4	TGTGCCAGCAGCTTTGGACCCTTCCGGGACAGGGGTCGAGAAAAACTGTTTTTT	CASSFGPFRDRGREKLFF
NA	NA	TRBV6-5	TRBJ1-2	TGTGCCAGCAGTTTCCTTACAGGAGACACTAACTATGGCTACACCTTC	CASSFLTGDTNYGYTF
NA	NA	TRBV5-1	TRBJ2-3	TGCGCCAGCAGCCCCCGACAGGGCGGGGGGTTGGGGCAGTATTTT	CASSPRQGGGLGQYF
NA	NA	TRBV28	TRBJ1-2	TGTGCCAGCAGTCCAGGGTCCGTCGACGGCTACACCTTC	CASSPGSVDGYTF
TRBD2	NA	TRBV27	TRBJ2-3	TGTGCCAGCATGGGGGTCAAGCGGGGGGCCCTGGGGGATACGCAGTATTTT	CASMGVKRGALGDTQYF
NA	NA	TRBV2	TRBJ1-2	TGTGCCAGCAGTGGGTACAGGGTGAACTATGGCTACACCTTC	CASSGYRVNYGYTF
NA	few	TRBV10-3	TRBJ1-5	TGTGCCATCAGTGTTACCGGGAGCAATCAGCCCCAGCATTTT	CAISVTGSNQPQHF